A single sample gave rise to the 4 T cell receptor beta chains below, sequenced in a study of cytomegalovirus exposure and HLA in healthy donors. In the PCR, 60 Vbeta and 13 Jbeta primers were used. Sequencing used immunoSEQ multiplex PCR; TCRdb keeps in-frame clones, though not all of them. The table has some 180,000 clones, over 60% seen once. Sequenced: PBMCs. The origin of the receptors is a man younger than 30 in good health and CMV-seronegative.

This sequence joins TRBV5-1 and TRBJ1-1; 8 bases are a match to TRBD1. In germline, CDR1 is SGHRS, CDR2 YFSETQ. V lost 0 bases, J lost 0 bases, and 4 bases stayed unmatched. This CDR3 has 16 amino acids. CDR3 loop: CASSLADRGMNTEAFF. Here the CDR3 DNA reads TGCGCCAGCAGCTTGGCAGACAGGGGAATGAACACTGAAGCTTTCTTT.

The chain joins TRBV4-1 to TRBJ2-3, with 15 nucleotides matching TRBD2. The junction had 7 bases not matched to a gene; V was cut back by 0 bases and J by 0 bases. Germline CDR1 MGHRA, CDR2 YSYEKL. The CDR3 length is 20 residues. The CDR3 DNA reads TGCGCCAGCAGCCAAGATACCCAGGGGACTAGCGGGGGGAGCACAGATACGCAGTATTTT. This translates into CASSQDTQGTSGGSTDTQYF.

The chain has TRBV5-1 and TRBJ2-3, with no clear D. Trimming shortened V by 4 bases and J by 6 bases, and 12 bases separated the two germline ends. Germline V gene lookup returns CDR1 SGHRS and CDR2 YFSETQ. The CDR3 runs to 13 residues. Written as DNA, the CDR3 is TGCGCCAGCAGCAACCAAGTGGGCGATACGCAGTATTTT. Translation gives CASSNQVGDTQYF. The whole variable domain, remainder taken from reference TRBV5-1 and TRBJ2-3, is KAGVTQTPRYLIKTRGQQVTLSCSPISGHRSVSWYQQTPGQGLQFLFEYFSETQRNKGNFPGRFSGRQFSNSRSEMNVSTLELGDSALYLCASSNQVGDTQYFGPGTRLTVL.

The CDR3 loop is CASIGLAGIGDTQYF. As DNA, the CDR3 is TGTGCCAGCATTGGGCTAGCGGGGATCGGAGATACGCAGTATTTT. The rearrangement uses TRBV6-5 and TRBJ2-3; TRBD2 aligns across 9 bases. J lost 5 bases, V lost 7 bases, and 10 bases had no gene match. Germline-derived CDR1 and CDR2 are MNHEY and SVGAGI. The CDR3 runs to 15 residues.